This entry lists 7 T cell receptor beta chains sequenced from one sample in a study of shared clonotypes between healthy human individuals. Data came from immunoSEQ multiplex PCR; TCRdb stores just in-frame clones and leaves some out. The sample consists of roughly 1,500,000 clones, around 98% of them appearing once. The sample comprised naive CD4+ T cells sorted from blood. The sample's subset: CD45RA+ positively selected. All receptors derive from a man aged 30-40 years in good health.

V and J are TRBV5-1 and TRBJ2-7; no reliable D call. The CDR3 extends over 11 amino acids. Trimming left V 5 bases short and J 6 bases short, with 9 bases between. Germline-derived CDR1 and CDR2 are SGHRS and YFSETQ. In DNA form, the CDR3 reads TGCGCCAGCAGGGGGAACGGCGAGCAGTACTTC. Its protein is CASRGNGEQYF.

A remark on this clone: The same CDR3 can be traced to other DNA sequences in this sample. V and J are TRBV6-5 and TRBJ1-5; the D is unclear. The CDR3 totals 13 residues. V was pared by 5 bases and J by 0 bases, with 5 bases between. Per the germline V gene, CDR1 is MNHEY and CDR2 is SVGAGI. The CDR3 reads CASSRDSNQPQHF. The DNA for the CDR3 is TGTGCCAGCAGTAGGGATAGCAATCAGCCCCAGCATTTT.

CDR3 DNA sequence: TGTGCCAGCAGCTCGGGCGGGGGGACCACTGAAGCTTTCTTT. It is translated as CASSSGGGTTEAFF. The rearrangement uses TRBV7-2 and TRBJ1-1, with D tentatively TRBD1 (5 bases). This CDR3 is built from 14 residues. V was clipped by 4 bases and J by 4 bases, with 13 bases between them. Germline loops: CDR1 SGHTA, CDR2 FQGNSA.

The chain carries TRBV11-2 and TRBJ2-1, with 12 bases fitting TRBD2. With 4 bases clipped from V and 6 bases from J, the junction kept 4 bases outside the gene matches. The CDR3 is 15 amino acids. CDR1 and CDR2 (germline): SGHAT, FQNNGV. This chain's CDR3 is CASSSSGRASNEQFF. The CDR3 DNA reads TGTGCCAGCAGCTCTAGCGGGAGGGCCTCCAATGAGCAGTTCTTC.

The rearrangement joins TRBV9 to TRBJ2-5; D is perhaps TRBD1 or TRBD2 (5 bases each). Deletions cut 0 bases from V and 5 bases from J, with 14 bases between. Germline-derived CDR1 and CDR2 are SGDLS and YYNGEE. This CDR3 spans 15 amino acids. The CDR3 reads CASSVDEGEGETQYF. The DNA for the CDR3 is TGTGCCAGCAGCGTAGACGAGGGAGAGGGGGAGACCCAGTACTTC.

The V gene is TRBV18, the J gene TRBJ2-1; possible D gene TRBD1, 5 bases. V was cut by 3 bases and J by 4 bases, with 16 bases left in between. This CDR3 spans 16 amino acids. Germline-derived CDR1 and CDR2 are KGHSH and LQKENI. The CDR3 sequence is CASSPLGVDIYNEQFF. The CDR3 region has the DNA TGTGCCAGCTCACCCCTAGGGGTAGACATTTACAATGAGCAGTTCTTC.

This clone was found once. The rearrangement uses TRBV4-1 and TRBJ2-3; the D gene is possibly TRBD2 (5 bases). Germline V gene data show CDR1 as MGHRA and CDR2 as YSYEKL. This CDR3 region has 14 residues. V was clipped by 0 bases and J by 13 bases, with 17 bases between them. In DNA form, the CDR3 reads TGCGCCAGCAGCCAAGAAGCCCTAGCCCCTTCCGAGTATTTT. Protein product: CASSQEALAPSEYF.